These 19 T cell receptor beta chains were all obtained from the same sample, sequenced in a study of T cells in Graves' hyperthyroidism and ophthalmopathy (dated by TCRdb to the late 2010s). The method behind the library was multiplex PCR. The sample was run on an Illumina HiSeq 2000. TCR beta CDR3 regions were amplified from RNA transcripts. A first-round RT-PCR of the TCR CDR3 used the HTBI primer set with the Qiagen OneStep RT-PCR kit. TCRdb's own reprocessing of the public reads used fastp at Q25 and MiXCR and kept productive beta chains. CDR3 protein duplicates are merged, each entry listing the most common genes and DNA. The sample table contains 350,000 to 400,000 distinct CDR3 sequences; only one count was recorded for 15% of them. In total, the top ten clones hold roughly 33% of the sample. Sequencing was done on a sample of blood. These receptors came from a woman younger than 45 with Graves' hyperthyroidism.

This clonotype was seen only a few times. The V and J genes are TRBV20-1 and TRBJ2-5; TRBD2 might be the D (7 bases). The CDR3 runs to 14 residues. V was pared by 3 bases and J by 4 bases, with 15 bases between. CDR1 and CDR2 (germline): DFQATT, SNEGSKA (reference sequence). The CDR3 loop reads CSARVGGLAETQYF. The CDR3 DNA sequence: TGCAGTGCTAGGGTCGGGGGGCTAGCAGAGACCCAGTACTTC.

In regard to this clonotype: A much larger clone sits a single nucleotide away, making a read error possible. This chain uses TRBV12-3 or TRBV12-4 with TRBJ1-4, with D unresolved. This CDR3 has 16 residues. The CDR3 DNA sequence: TGTGCCAGCAGCCCGGGCTACGGTACAACTAATGAAAAACTGTCTTTT. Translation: CASSPGYGTTNEKLSF.

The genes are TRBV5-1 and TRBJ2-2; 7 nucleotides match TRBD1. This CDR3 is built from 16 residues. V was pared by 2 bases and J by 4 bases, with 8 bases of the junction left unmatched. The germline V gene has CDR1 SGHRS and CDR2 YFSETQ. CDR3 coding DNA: TGCGCCAGCAGCTTATCGGGACAGACGAGCACCGGGGAGCTGTTTTTT. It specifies CASSLSGQTSTGELFF.

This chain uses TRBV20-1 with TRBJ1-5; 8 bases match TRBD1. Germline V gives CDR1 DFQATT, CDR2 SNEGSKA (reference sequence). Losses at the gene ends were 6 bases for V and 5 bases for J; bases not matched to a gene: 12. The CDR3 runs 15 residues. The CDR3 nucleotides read TGCAGTGCCCCAAGGCCAGGGGGCACGGATCAGCCCCAGCATTTT. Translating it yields CSAPRPGGTDQPQHF.

CDR3 bases: TGCGCCAGCAGCTCTGGGGAAGTTACAGATACGCAGTATTTT. This gives the protein CASSSGEVTDTQYF. This chain uses TRBV5-1 with TRBJ2-3; D not certain. Trimming removed 3 bases at V and 3 bases at J, with 11 bases between. The CDR3 covers 14 residues. The germline gives CDR1 SGHRS, CDR2 YFSETQ.

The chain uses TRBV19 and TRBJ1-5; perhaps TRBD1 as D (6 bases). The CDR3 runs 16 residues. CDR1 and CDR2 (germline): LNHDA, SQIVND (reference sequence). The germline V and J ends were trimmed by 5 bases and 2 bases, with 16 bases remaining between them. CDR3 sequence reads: CASSDRGASGNQPQHF. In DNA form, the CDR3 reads TGTGCCAGTAGTGACCGGGGGGCCTCCGGCAATCAGCCCCAGCATTTT.

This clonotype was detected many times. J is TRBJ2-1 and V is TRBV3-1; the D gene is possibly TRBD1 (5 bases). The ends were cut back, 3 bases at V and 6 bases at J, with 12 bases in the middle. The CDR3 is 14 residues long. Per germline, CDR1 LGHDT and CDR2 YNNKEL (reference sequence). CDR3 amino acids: CASSQPGSTNEQFF. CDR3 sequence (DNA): TGTGCCAGCAGCCAGCCAGGGTCCACCAATGAGCAGTTCTTC.

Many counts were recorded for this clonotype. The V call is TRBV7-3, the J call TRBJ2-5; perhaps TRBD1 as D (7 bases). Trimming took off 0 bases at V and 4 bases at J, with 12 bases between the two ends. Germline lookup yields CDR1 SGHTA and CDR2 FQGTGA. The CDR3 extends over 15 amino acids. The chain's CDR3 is CASSLTQGGPETQYF. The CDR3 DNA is TGTGCCAGCAGCTTAACTCAGGGGGGTCCAGAGACCCAGTACTTC.

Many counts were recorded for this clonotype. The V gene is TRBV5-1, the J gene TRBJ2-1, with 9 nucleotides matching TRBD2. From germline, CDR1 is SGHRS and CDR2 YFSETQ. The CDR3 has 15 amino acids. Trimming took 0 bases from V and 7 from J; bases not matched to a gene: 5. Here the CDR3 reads CASSLGGTSLNEQFF. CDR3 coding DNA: TGCGCCAGCAGCTTGGGCGGGACTAGCTTGAATGAGCAGTTCTTC. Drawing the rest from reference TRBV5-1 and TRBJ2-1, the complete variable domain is KAGVTQTPRYLIKTRGQQVTLSCSPISGHRSVSWYQQTPGQGLQFLFEYFSETQRNKGNFPGRFSGRQFSNSRSEMNVSTLELGDSALYLCASSLGGTSLNEQFFGPGTRLTVL.

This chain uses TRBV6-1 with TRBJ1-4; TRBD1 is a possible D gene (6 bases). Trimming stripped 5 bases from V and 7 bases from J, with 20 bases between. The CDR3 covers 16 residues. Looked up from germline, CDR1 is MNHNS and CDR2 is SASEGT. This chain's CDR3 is CASSYAYRARPEKLFF. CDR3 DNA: TGTGCCAGCAGTTACGCGTACAGGGCTCGGCCTGAAAAACTGTTTTTT.

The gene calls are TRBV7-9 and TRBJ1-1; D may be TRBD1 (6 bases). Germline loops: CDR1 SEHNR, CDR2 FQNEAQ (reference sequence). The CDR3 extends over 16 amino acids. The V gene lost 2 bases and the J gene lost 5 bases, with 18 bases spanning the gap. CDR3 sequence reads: CASSLTGGRGGTEAFF. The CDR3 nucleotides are TGTGCCAGCAGCTTAACGGGAGGTAGGGGGGGGACTGAAGCTTTCTTT.

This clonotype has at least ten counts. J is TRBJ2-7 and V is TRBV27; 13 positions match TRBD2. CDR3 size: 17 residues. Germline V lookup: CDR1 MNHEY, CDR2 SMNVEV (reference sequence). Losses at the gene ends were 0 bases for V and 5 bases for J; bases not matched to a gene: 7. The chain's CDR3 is CASSLSSGTSGTHEQYF. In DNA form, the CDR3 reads TGTGCCAGCAGTTTATCCAGTGGGACTAGCGGGACCCACGAGCAGTACTTC.

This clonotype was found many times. CDR3 nucleotide sequence: TGTGCCAGCAGCAACCGGGACAGCAATCAGCCCCAGCATTTT. This sequence encodes CASSNRDSNQPQHF. This chain links TRBV5-4 with TRBJ1-5; the D gene is possibly TRBD1 (5 bases). V dropped 4 bases and J dropped 1 base, with 9 bases sitting between them. The V gene's germline CDR1 is SGHNT and CDR2 YYREEE (reference sequence). This CDR3 region has 14 residues.

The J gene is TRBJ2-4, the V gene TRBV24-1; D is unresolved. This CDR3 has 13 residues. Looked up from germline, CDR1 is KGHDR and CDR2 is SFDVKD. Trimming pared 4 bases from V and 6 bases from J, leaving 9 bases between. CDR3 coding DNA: TGTGCCACCAGTGACACGGACCCAAACATTCAGTACTTC. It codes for CATSDTDPNIQYF.

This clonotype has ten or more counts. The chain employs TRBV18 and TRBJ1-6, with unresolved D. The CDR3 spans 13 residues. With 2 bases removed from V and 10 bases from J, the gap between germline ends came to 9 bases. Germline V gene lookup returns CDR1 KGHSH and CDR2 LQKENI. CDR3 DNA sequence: TGTGCCAGCTCACCAGGGGTTAAATCACCCCTCCACTTT. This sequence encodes CASSPGVKSPLHF.

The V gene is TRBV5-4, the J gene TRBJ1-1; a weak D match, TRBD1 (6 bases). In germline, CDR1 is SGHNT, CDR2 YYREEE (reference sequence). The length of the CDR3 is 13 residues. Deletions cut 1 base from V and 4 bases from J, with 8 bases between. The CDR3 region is CASSLRGSTEAFF. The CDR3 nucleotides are TGTGCCAGCAGCTTGAGGGGGAGCACTGAAGCTTTCTTT.

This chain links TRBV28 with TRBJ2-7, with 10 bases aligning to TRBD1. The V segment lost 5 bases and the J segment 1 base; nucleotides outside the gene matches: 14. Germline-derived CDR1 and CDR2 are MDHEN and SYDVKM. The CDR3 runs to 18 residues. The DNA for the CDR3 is TGTGCCAGCAGTCTGAGGAAGAGCCGGGACAGGGGATCCTACGAGCAGTACTTC. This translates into CASSLRKSRDRGSYEQYF.

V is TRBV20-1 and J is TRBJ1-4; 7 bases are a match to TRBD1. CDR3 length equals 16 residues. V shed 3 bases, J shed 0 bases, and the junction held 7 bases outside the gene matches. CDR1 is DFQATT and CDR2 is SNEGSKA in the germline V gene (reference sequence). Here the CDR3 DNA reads TGCAGTGCTAGCCAGGGGGACCTTGCAACTAATGAAAAACTGTTTTTT. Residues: CSASQGDLATNEKLFF.

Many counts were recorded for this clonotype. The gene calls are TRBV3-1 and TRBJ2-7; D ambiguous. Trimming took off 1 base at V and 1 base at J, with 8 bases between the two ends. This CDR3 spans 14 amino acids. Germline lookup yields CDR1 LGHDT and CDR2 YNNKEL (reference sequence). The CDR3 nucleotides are TGTGCCAGCAGCCAAGTTGACGGTTCCTACGAGCAGTACTTC. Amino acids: CASSQVDGSYEQYF.